This T cell receptor beta chain was identified during a study of CD8 T cells in ankylosing spondylitis. This clonotype was observed many times. Its specificity is not known. Each CDR3 protein gets one entry after TCRdb re-called the 5' RACE reads with MiXCR. In the table there are under 10,000 distinct CDR3 sequences, under 5% of which are singletons. General study findings and limits: Disease-linked clones, CD8+, were relatively rare in peripheral blood. One TCR beta motif, made up of about 8 highly homologous variants, appeared characteristic of ankylosing spondylitis blood. Within matched ankylosing spondylitis synovial fluid, disease-linked clones were reportedly significantly enriched.

The CDR3 runs 16 residues. Trimming shortened V by 0 bases and J by 1 base, and 11 bases separated the two germline ends. Germline V gives CDR1 SGDLS, CDR2 YYNGEE. The J gene is TRBJ2-1, the V gene TRBV9; D may be TRBD1 (6 bases). The sequence was collected from a female donor with ankylosing spondylitis or in good health (not recorded which). Sequencing input: blood, either unsorted or a sorted T cell fraction (not recorded which). The CDR3 loop is CASSVEGQGSYNEQFF. In nucleotides, the CDR3 is TGTGCCAGCAGCGTAGAGGGGCAGGGGTCCTACAATGAGCAGTTCTTC.